The rows below give T cell receptor beta chains drawn from one sample of a study of cytomegalovirus exposure and HLA in healthy donors. Assay used: immunoSEQ multiplex PCR; TCRdb lists only in-frame clones, some missing. The table has about 140,000 clones, about 80% seen once; the top ten hold 5.1%. The sample comprised PBMCs. Receptor source: a male donor in good health and CMV-seronegative. CDR3s include the opening cysteine and the closing phenylalanine or tryptophan. The order of the fields is clone size, J gene, D gene, V gene, CDR3 protein, CDR3 DNA. The D gene is left open where the match is weak. Size is stated for part of the rows, as once, few or many counts, or as a class when the clone is expanded.

clone size: -
J gene: TRBJ2-1
D gene: TRBD1
V gene: TRBV7-9
CDR3 protein: CASGGTGNEQFF
CDR3 DNA: TGTGCCAGCGGGGGGACAGGGAATGAGCAGTTCTTC

clone size: -
J gene: TRBJ1-1
D gene: -
V gene: TRBV9
CDR3 protein: CASSVAGSGEAFF
CDR3 DNA: TGTGCCAGCAGCGTAGCAGGGTCCGGTGAAGCTTTCTTT

clone size: -
J gene: TRBJ1-2
D gene: -
V gene: TRBV28
CDR3 protein: CASRQGSTGYTF
CDR3 DNA: TGTGCCAGCAGGCAGGGAAGTACTGGCTACACCTTC

clone size: -
J gene: TRBJ2-6
D gene: TRBD1
V gene: TRBV7-9
CDR3 protein: CASSLDRGLSGANVLTF
CDR3 DNA: TGTGCCAGCAGCTTAGACAGGGGGCTGTCTGGGGCCAACGTCCTGACTTTC

clone size: once
J gene: TRBJ2-7
D gene: TRBD1
V gene: TRBV6-1
CDR3 protein: CASRTGGTTYEQYF
CDR3 DNA: TGTGCCAGCAGGACAGGGGGTACCACTTACGAGCAGTACTTC

clone size: -
J gene: TRBJ2-7
D gene: -
V gene: TRBV10-3
CDR3 protein: CAVSQGNIRYEQYF
CDR3 DNA: TGTGCCGTCTCGCAGGGGAACATCCGATACGAGCAGTACTTC

clone size: few
J gene: TRBJ2-1
D gene: -
V gene: TRBV9
CDR3 protein: CASSVRASASNEQFF
CDR3 DNA: TGTGCCAGCAGCGTACGGGCTAGCGCTTCCAATGAGCAGTTCTTC

clone size: once
J gene: TRBJ2-7
D gene: TRBD1
V gene: TRBV27
CDR3 protein: CASMNAQQGWYEQYF
CDR3 DNA: TGTGCCAGCATGAACGCCCAACAGGGGTGGTACGAGCAGTACTTC

clone size: -
J gene: TRBJ2-5
D gene: TRBD2
V gene: TRBV7-2
CDR3 protein: CASSLLAGVWETQYF
CDR3 DNA: TGTGCCAGCAGCTTACTCGCGGGGGTATGGGAGACCCAGTACTTC

clone size: -
J gene: TRBJ2-7
D gene: -
V gene: TRBV2
CDR3 protein: CASHRSYEQYF
CDR3 DNA: TGTGCCAGCCACAGGTCCTACGAGCAGTACTTC

clone size: few
J gene: TRBJ2-7
D gene: TRBD2
V gene: TRBV6-5
CDR3 protein: CASSYGFMGLATEQYF
CDR3 DNA: TGTGCCAGCAGTTACGGATTTATGGGACTAGCGACCGAGCAGTACTTC

clone size: few
J gene: TRBJ1-5
D gene: -
V gene: TRBV19
CDR3 protein: CASTGQRNQPQHF
CDR3 DNA: TGTGCCAGTACCGGACAGAGGAATCAGCCCCAGCATTTT

clone size: once
J gene: TRBJ2-3
D gene: -
V gene: TRBV27
CDR3 protein: CASGGSQSTDTQYF
CDR3 DNA: TGTGCCAGCGGCGGCAGCCAAAGCACAGATACGCAGTATTTT

clone size: -
J gene: TRBJ1-2
D gene: -
V gene: TRBV7-9
CDR3 protein: CASSLDPGKGNYGYTF
CDR3 DNA: TGTGCCAGCAGCTTAGACCCAGGGAAGGGAAACTATGGCTACACCTTC

clone size: -
J gene: TRBJ2-5
D gene: TRBD2
V gene: TRBV5-4
CDR3 protein: CASRGDWRGSPGAQYF
CDR3 DNA: TGTGCCAGCAGGGGGGACTGGCGGGGGTCCCCAGGCGCCCAGTACTTC

clone size: -
J gene: TRBJ2-2
D gene: TRBD1
V gene: TRBV11-2
CDR3 protein: CASSLGTGVDTGELFF
CDR3 DNA: TGTGCCAGCAGCTTAGGCACAGGGGTCGACACCGGGGAGCTGTTTTTT

clone size: few
J gene: TRBJ2-1
D gene: -
V gene: TRBV5-1
CDR3 protein: CASSLAPGDRYNEQFF
CDR3 DNA: TGCGCCAGCAGCTTGGCCCCCGGGGATAGGTACAATGAGCAGTTCTTC

clone size: -
J gene: TRBJ1-1
D gene: TRBD1
V gene: TRBV30
CDR3 protein: CAWSPGGNTEAFF
CDR3 DNA: TGTGCCTGGAGTCCAGGGGGCAACACTGAAGCTTTCTTT

clone size: -
J gene: TRBJ2-6
D gene: -
V gene: TRBV4-3
CDR3 protein: CASSQVYILAGANVLTF
CDR3 DNA: TGCGCCAGCAGCCAAGTGTATATCTTGGCCGGGGCCAACGTCCTGACTTTC

clone size: -
J gene: TRBJ2-7
D gene: TRBD2
V gene: TRBV9
CDR3 protein: CASSPSGGPYEQYF
CDR3 DNA: TGTGCCAGCAGTCCTAGCGGGGGGCCCTACGAGCAGTACTTC

clone size: -
J gene: TRBJ1-2
D gene: -
V gene: TRBV9
CDR3 protein: CASSTLTGIGGYTF
CDR3 DNA: TGTGCCAGCAGCACCCTTACGGGAATCGGGGGCTACACCTTC

clone size: -
J gene: TRBJ1-1
D gene: -
V gene: TRBV6-6
CDR3 protein: CASLTLGGKTEAFF
CDR3 DNA: TGTGCCAGCTTAACCCTGGGGGGGAAAACTGAAGCTTTCTTT

clone size: few
J gene: TRBJ1-1
D gene: -
V gene: TRBV9
CDR3 protein: CASSVGGQRMNTEAFF
CDR3 DNA: TGTGCCAGCAGCGTAGGGGGACAACGCATGAACACTGAAGCTTTCTTT